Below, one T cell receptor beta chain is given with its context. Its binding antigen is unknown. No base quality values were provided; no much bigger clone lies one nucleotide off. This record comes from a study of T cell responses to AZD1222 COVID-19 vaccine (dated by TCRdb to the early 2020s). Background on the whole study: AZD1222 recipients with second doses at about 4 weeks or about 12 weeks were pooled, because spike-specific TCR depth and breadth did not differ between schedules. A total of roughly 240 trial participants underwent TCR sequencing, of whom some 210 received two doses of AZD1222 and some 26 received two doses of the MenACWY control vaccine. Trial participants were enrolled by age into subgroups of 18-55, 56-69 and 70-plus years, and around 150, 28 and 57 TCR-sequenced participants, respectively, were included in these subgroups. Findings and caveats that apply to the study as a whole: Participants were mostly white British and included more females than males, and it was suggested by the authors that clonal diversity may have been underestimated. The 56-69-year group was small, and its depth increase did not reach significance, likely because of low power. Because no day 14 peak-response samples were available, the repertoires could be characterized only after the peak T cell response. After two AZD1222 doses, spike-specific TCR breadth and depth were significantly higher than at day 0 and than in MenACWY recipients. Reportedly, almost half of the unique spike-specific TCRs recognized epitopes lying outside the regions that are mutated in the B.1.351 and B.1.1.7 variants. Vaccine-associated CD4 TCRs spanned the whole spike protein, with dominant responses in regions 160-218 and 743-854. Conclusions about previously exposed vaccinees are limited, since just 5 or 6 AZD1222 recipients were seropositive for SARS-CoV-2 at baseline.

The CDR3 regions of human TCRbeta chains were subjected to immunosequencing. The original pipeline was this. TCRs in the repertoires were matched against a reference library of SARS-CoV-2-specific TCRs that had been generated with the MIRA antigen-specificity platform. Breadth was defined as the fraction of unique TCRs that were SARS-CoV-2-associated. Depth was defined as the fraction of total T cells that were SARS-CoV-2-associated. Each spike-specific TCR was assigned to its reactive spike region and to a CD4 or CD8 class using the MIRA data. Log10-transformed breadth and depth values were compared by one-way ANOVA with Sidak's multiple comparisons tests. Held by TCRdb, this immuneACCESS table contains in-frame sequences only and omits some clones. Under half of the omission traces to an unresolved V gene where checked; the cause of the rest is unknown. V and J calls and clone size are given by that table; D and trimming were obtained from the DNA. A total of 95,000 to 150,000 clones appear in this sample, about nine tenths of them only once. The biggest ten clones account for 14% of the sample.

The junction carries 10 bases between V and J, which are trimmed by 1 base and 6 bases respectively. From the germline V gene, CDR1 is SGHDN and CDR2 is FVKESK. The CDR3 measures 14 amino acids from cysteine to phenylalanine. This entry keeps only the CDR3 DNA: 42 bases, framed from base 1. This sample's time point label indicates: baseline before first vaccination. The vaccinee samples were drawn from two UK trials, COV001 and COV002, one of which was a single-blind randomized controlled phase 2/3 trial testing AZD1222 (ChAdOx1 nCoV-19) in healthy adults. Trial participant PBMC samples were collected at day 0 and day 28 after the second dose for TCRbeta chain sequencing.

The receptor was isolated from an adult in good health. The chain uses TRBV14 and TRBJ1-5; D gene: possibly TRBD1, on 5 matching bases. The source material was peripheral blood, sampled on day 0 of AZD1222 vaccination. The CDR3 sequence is CASSQAKGCQPQHF. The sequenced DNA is TGTGCCAGCAGCCAAGCGAAGGGGTGTCAGCCCCAGCATTTT.